Sequencing of this T cell receptor (beta chain) was carried out in a study of blood T cell repertoires in COVID-19. The overall study: Sites across the United States, Italy and Spain contributed samples from acute and convalescent COVID-19. T cells, B-cell-depleted T cells, or PBMCs supplied cDNA or gDNA.

Measured with immunoSEQ multiplex PCR; TCRdb has only the in-frame clones, and not every one. Among about 240,000 clones listed, 80% to 90% were seen once. A note on this clone: Its ends do not fully match the called genes, so a read error is possible.

The CDR3 loop spans 13 amino acids. CDR1 SGHAT and CDR2 FQNNGV come from the germline V gene. Cohort 3 donors counted as recovered after two negative PCRs, clearance, or resolved symptoms. The sample consisted of PBMCs or T cells enriched from blood (not recorded which). The clonotype comes from a woman aged 25 to 39 who had recovered from COVID-19. V gene TRBV11-2 combines with J gene TRBJ1-1; possible D gene TRBD1, 5 bases. The CDR3 sequence: CASSFSGGAVAAF. The CDR3 DNA follows: TGTGCCAGCTCCTTTTCCGGCGGGGCCGTCGCCGCATTT.